Reported below is one T cell receptor beta chain. Antigen specificity is unknown. This sample was included in a study of OX40 agonist ivuxolimab in advanced cancers. Study details: The study gave patients intravenous ivuxolimab at 0.01 to 10 mg/kg every 2 weeks. General study findings and limits: Among T cells, CD8+ cells averaged more expanded clones than CD4+ cells. Clones of CD4+ and CD8+ blood T cells grew by week 6 at doses of 0.1 to 3.0 mg/kg.

The germline V gene has CDR1 SGHKS and CDR2 YYEKEE (reference sequence). The CDR3 consists of 14 residues. V gave up 3 bases and J gave up 2 bases, with 11 bases separating them. The table came from immunoSEQ multiplex PCR; TCRdb's copy has only in-frame clones and leaves some out. The sample records 68,000 or so clones, 86% being singletons. The sequences come from CD4+ or CD8+ T cells sorted from blood, collected in a trial of the OX40 agonist ivuxolimab. The clonotype originates from an adult with an advanced solid tumor such as melanoma, head and neck, liver or kidney cancer. The chain has TRBV5-5 and TRBJ1-2, with D possibly being TRBD1 (5 bases). This CDR3 is CASSWDLVNYGYTF. CDR3 DNA: TGTGCCAGCAGCTGGGACCTCGTAAACTATGGCTACACCTTC.